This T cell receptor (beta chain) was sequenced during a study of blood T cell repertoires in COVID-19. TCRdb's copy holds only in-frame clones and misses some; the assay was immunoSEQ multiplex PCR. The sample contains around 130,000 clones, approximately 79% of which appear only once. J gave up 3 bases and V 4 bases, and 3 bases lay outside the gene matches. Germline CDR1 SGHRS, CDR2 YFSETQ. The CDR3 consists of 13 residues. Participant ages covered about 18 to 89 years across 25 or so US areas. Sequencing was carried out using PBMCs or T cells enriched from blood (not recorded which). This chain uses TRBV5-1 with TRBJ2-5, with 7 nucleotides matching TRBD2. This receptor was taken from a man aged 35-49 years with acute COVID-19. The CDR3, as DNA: TGCGCCAGCAGCCGGACTAGGGAAGAGACCCAGTACTTC. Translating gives CASSRTREETQYF.